The rows below give T cell receptor beta chains drawn from one sample of a study of T cell responses to AZD1222 COVID-19 vaccine. Some clones are missing from TCRdb's copy, which holds only in-frame ones; the method was immunoSEQ multiplex PCR. The table records roughly 70,000 clones, about 85% of them present only once. This material consisted of peripheral blood, taken on day 0 of AZD1222 vaccination. The receptor source for this set is an adult in good health. Both conserved end residues are part of each CDR3. The D gene is left open where the match is weak. Clone size is given for some rows only: seen once, a few or many times, or a class if the clone is expanded.

>TRBV10-3|TRBD1|NA|TRBJ2-3
CAIKGAFSTDTQYF
TGTGCCATCAAGGGGGCGTTCTCCACAGATACGCAGTATTTT
>TRBV12-3/TRBV12-4|NA|NA|TRBJ1-5
CASSLVEGQPQHF
TGTGCCAGCAGTTTAGTCGAAGGGCAGCCCCAGCATTTT
>TRBV15|NA|NA|TRBJ1-2
CATSGRGGRGGYGYTF
TGTGCCACCAGCGGTCGAGGAGGCAGGGGTGGCTATGGCTACACCTTC
>TRBV5-1|TRBD1|NA|TRBJ1-5
CASSLTGDPHQPQHF
TGCGCCAGCAGCTTGACAGGGGATCCTCATCAGCCCCAGCATTTT
>TRBV11-3|NA|once|TRBJ2-7
CASSLEGTEQYF
TGTGCCAGCAGCTTAGAAGGGACCGAGCAGTACTTC
>TRBV5-1|TRBD1|NA|TRBJ2-2
CASSLAQGAKTGELFF
TGCGCCAGCAGCTTGGCGCAGGGGGCGAAAACCGGGGAGCTGTTTTTT
>TRBV21-1|NA|NA|TRBJ2-7
CASSKGTSYEQYF
TGTGCCAGCAGCAAAGGGACTAGCTACGAGCAGTACTTC
>TRBV19|TRBD2|NA|TRBJ2-7
CASSPRLAGVYEQYF
TGTGCCAGTAGCCCTAGACTAGCGGGAGTGTACGAGCAGTACTTC
>TRBV4-1|NA|once|TRBJ2-7
CASSQVEGGTYEQYF
TGCGCCAGCAGCCAAGTTGAAGGGGGAACGTACGAGCAGTACTTC
>TRBV11-3|TRBD2|NA|TRBJ2-5
CASSWTSGLVETQYF
TGTGCCAGCAGCTGGACTAGCGGGTTGGTAGAGACCCAGTACTTC
>TRBV9|TRBD2|NA|TRBJ2-5
CASSTSGRAQETQYF
TGTGCCAGCAGCACTAGCGGGAGGGCCCAAGAGACCCAGTACTTC
>TRBV5-1|NA|NA|TRBJ1-1
CASSLVAGLNTEAFF
TGCGCCAGCAGCTTGGTGGCGGGCCTGAACACTGAAGCTTTCTTT
>TRBV5-1|TRBD2|NA|TRBJ2-1
CASSASGGYIGEQFF
TGCGCCAGCAGCGCTAGCGGGGGATACATCGGTGAGCAGTTCTTC
>TRBV2|NA|NA|TRBJ1-6
CASRDASLQGNSPLHF
TGTGCCAGCAGGGACGCAAGCCTTCAGGGGAATTCACCCCTCCACTTT
>TRBV11-3|NA|NA|TRBJ1-6
CASSDGWGNSPLHF
TGTGCCAGCAGCGACGGTTGGGGGAATTCACCCCTCCACTTT
>TRBV30|NA|NA|TRBJ2-3
CARSVDYTDTQYF
TGTGCCCGGAGTGTCGACTACACAGATACGCAGTATTTT
>TRBV5-5|NA|NA|TRBJ2-1
CASSSRGGEQFF
TGTGCCAGCAGTTCAAGGGGGGGTGAGCAGTTCTTC
>TRBV13|NA|NA|TRBJ2-1
CASSLVVGENEQFF
TGTGCCAGCAGCTTAGTAGTTGGGGAAAATGAGCAGTTCTTC
>TRBV6-5|NA|NA|TRBJ1-1
CASSYSTGAQNTEAFF
TGTGCCAGCAGTTACTCGACCGGGGCCCAGAACACTGAAGCTTTCTTT
>TRBV6-6|TRBD2|NA|TRBJ2-7
CASRTLAGTFEQYF
TGTGCCAGCAGAACACTAGCGGGGACTTTCGAGCAGTACTTC
>TRBV10-3|TRBD1|once|TRBJ1-3
CAISKSQDRAGSGNTIYF
TGTGCCATCAGTAAATCGCAAGACAGGGCTGGCTCTGGAAACACCATATATTTT
>TRBV5-1|NA|NA|TRBJ2-1
CASSLAGSSYNEQFF
TGCGCCAGCAGCTTGGCAGGCTCTTCGTACAATGAGCAGTTCTTC
>TRBV18|NA|NA|TRBJ1-1
CASSPRKGVNTEAFF
TGTGCCAGCTCACCAAGAAAGGGCGTGAACACTGAAGCTTTCTTT
>TRBV5-1|TRBD2|NA|TRBJ2-7
CASSARLAGDHEQYF
TGCGCCAGCAGCGCCAGACTAGCGGGAGACCACGAGCAGTACTTC